Listed below are T cell receptor beta chains from one sample, sequenced in a study of shared clonotypes between healthy human individuals. TCRdb's copy holds only in-frame clones and misses some; the assay was immunoSEQ multiplex PCR. Of some 1,900,000 clones in the sample, about 95% were seen once. The sequencing sample was made of naive CD8+ T cells sorted from blood. These receptors came from a man younger than 35 in good health. Both conserved end residues are part of each CDR3. The D gene is left open where the match is weak. Rows may omit the clone size; those that give it use once, few, many or a size class.

abundance: -; d_gene: TRBD1; j_gene: TRBJ2-3; v_gene: TRBV5-6; CDR3nt: TGTGCCAGCAGCCCCGGGACAGGGGTTAGCACAGATACGCAGTATTTT; CDR3aa: CASSPGTGVSTDTQYF
abundance: once; d_gene: -; j_gene: TRBJ2-7; v_gene: TRBV11-3; CDR3nt: TGTGCCAGCAGCTTAGAAGGTACTCTTGATTACGAGCAGTACTTC; CDR3aa: CASSLEGTLDYEQYF
abundance: -; d_gene: -; j_gene: TRBJ1-1; v_gene: TRBV11-2; CDR3nt: TGTGCCAGCAGCTTTGACTTGGGCACTGAAGCTTTCTTT; CDR3aa: CASSFDLGTEAFF
abundance: -; d_gene: TRBD2; j_gene: TRBJ2-2; v_gene: TRBV27; CDR3nt: TGTGCCAGCAGGCTAGCGGGGCCCCAGGCCGGGGAGCTGTTTTTT; CDR3aa: CASRLAGPQAGELFF
abundance: -; d_gene: TRBD2; j_gene: TRBJ2-7; v_gene: TRBV5-1; CDR3nt: TGCGCCAGCAGCTTGGGAGCTGAGCGCGGGGGTTACTACGAGCAGTACTTC; CDR3aa: CASSLGAERGGYYEQYF
abundance: -; d_gene: TRBD2; j_gene: TRBJ2-1; v_gene: TRBV9; CDR3nt: TGTGCCAGCAGCCCCGGACTAGCCTTCACGGGCAATGAGCAGTTCTTC; CDR3aa: CASSPGLAFTGNEQFF
abundance: -; d_gene: TRBD2; j_gene: TRBJ2-7; v_gene: TRBV13; CDR3nt: TGTGCCAGCAGCCGACTGACTAGCGGATACTACGAGCAGTACTTC; CDR3aa: CASSRLTSGYYEQYF
abundance: -; d_gene: -; j_gene: TRBJ1-2; v_gene: TRBV30; CDR3nt: TGTGCCTGGAGTGCCATGGACTCAGATGGCTACACCTTC; CDR3aa: CAWSAMDSDGYTF
abundance: -; d_gene: -; j_gene: TRBJ1-5; v_gene: TRBV6-6; CDR3nt: TGTGCCAGCAGTTACTCTGACACCCCTAGCAATCAGCCCCAGCATTTT; CDR3aa: CASSYSDTPSNQPQHF
abundance: -; d_gene: -; j_gene: TRBJ2-7; v_gene: TRBV7-6; CDR3nt: TGTGCCAGCAGCTTACAGGGTGACTACGAGCAGTACTTC; CDR3aa: CASSLQGDYEQYF
abundance: -; d_gene: -; j_gene: TRBJ2-1; v_gene: TRBV9; CDR3nt: TGTGCCAGCAGCGAAGGTGACAGGTTCCTTGGGCAGTTCTTC; CDR3aa: CASSEGDRFLGQFF
abundance: -; d_gene: -; j_gene: TRBJ2-3; v_gene: TRBV27; CDR3nt: TGTGCCAGCAGTTTCGGTGGTGAATCAGATACGCAGTATTTT; CDR3aa: CASSFGGESDTQYF
abundance: -; d_gene: TRBD1; j_gene: TRBJ2-7; v_gene: TRBV27; CDR3nt: TGTGCCAGCAGTCCTATCGGACAGGGGACCTACGAGCAGTACTTC; CDR3aa: CASSPIGQGTYEQYF
abundance: -; d_gene: TRBD1; j_gene: TRBJ1-1; v_gene: TRBV19; CDR3nt: TGTGCCAGTAGTGTCCGGGACAGGGGGACTGAAGCTTTCTTT; CDR3aa: CASSVRDRGTEAFF
abundance: -; d_gene: -; j_gene: TRBJ1-3; v_gene: TRBV5-4; CDR3nt: TGTGCCAGCAGCTTAGGGGCCTCCTCTGGAAACACCATATATTTT; CDR3aa: CASSLGASSGNTIYF
abundance: -; d_gene: -; j_gene: TRBJ2-1; v_gene: TRBV7-9; CDR3nt: TGTGCCAGCAGCTTAACCTTAGGAAGGGGCAATGAGCAGTTCTTC; CDR3aa: CASSLTLGRGNEQFF
abundance: -; d_gene: -; j_gene: TRBJ1-5; v_gene: TRBV27; CDR3nt: TGTGCCAGCAGGCAGGGTAGCAATCAGCCCCAGCATTTT; CDR3aa: CASRQGSNQPQHF
abundance: few; d_gene: -; j_gene: TRBJ2-1; v_gene: TRBV6-1; CDR3nt: TGTGCCAGCAGTGACGGAGCGGTATCCTACAATGAGCAGTTCTTC; CDR3aa: CASSDGAVSYNEQFF
abundance: -; d_gene: TRBD1; j_gene: TRBJ2-7; v_gene: TRBV6-5; CDR3nt: TGTGCCAGCAGTCCGGGACAGGAGACCTACGAGCAGTACTTC; CDR3aa: CASSPGQETYEQYF
abundance: -; d_gene: -; j_gene: TRBJ2-5; v_gene: TRBV7-9; CDR3nt: TGTGCCAGCAGCTTAGTTGTCGGTGCCGGGGAGACCCAGTACTTC; CDR3aa: CASSLVVGAGETQYF
abundance: -; d_gene: TRBD1; j_gene: TRBJ2-7; v_gene: TRBV2; CDR3nt: TGTGCCAGCAGTGAAGGGGCTGACAGGGGAGACGAGCAGTACTTC; CDR3aa: CASSEGADRGDEQYF
abundance: -; d_gene: -; j_gene: TRBJ2-2; v_gene: TRBV28; CDR3nt: TGTGCCAGCAGTTTTGGGCAGGACACCGGGGAGCTGTTTTTT; CDR3aa: CASSFGQDTGELFF
abundance: -; d_gene: TRBD1; j_gene: TRBJ2-7; v_gene: TRBV28; CDR3nt: TGTGCCAGCAGTCCGCCGGGACAGGACTACGAGCAGTACTTC; CDR3aa: CASSPPGQDYEQYF
abundance: -; d_gene: -; j_gene: TRBJ2-7; v_gene: TRBV4-1; CDR3nt: TGCGCCAGCAGCCAAGATAACTTAAGGGGATTTGGCGAGCAGTACTTC; CDR3aa: CASSQDNLRGFGEQYF
abundance: -; d_gene: TRBD2; j_gene: TRBJ2-3; v_gene: TRBV7-9; CDR3nt: TGTGCCAGCAGTACCGGGACTAGCGGTTTAGATACGCAGTATTTT; CDR3aa: CASSTGTSGLDTQYF
abundance: -; d_gene: -; j_gene: TRBJ1-1; v_gene: TRBV27; CDR3nt: TGTGCCAGCAGTTTTTCTTCGGGAGTGATGAACACTGAAGCTTTCTTT; CDR3aa: CASSFSSGVMNTEAFF
abundance: -; d_gene: -; j_gene: TRBJ2-5; v_gene: TRBV12-1; CDR3nt: TGTGCCAGCACCCCAGGAGGGCGGGAGACTATATTCCAAGAGACCCAGTACTTC; CDR3aa: CASTPGGRETIFQETQYF
abundance: -; d_gene: TRBD2; j_gene: TRBJ2-2; v_gene: TRBV30; CDR3nt: TGTGCCTGGAGTGTAGCGGGAGAAACCGGGGAGCTGTTTTTT; CDR3aa: CAWSVAGETGELFF
abundance: -; d_gene: TRBD2; j_gene: TRBJ2-7; v_gene: TRBV27; CDR3nt: TGTGCCAGCAGTTCAGCGGGAGCTTACGAGCAGTACTTC; CDR3aa: CASSSAGAYEQYF
abundance: -; d_gene: -; j_gene: TRBJ2-5; v_gene: TRBV18; CDR3nt: TGTGCCAGCTCACCAGGGGGGTACCAAGAGACCCAGTACTTC; CDR3aa: CASSPGGYQETQYF
abundance: -; d_gene: -; j_gene: TRBJ2-1; v_gene: TRBV4-1; CDR3nt: TGCGCCAGCAGCCCATTGACAGGAGCAAACAATGAGCAGTTCTTC; CDR3aa: CASSPLTGANNEQFF
abundance: -; d_gene: -; j_gene: TRBJ1-1; v_gene: TRBV4-1; CDR3nt: TGCGCCAGCAGCCAAGAACCTTACCTGGGGAACACTGAAGCTTTCTTT; CDR3aa: CASSQEPYLGNTEAFF
abundance: -; d_gene: -; j_gene: TRBJ2-7; v_gene: TRBV11-2; CDR3nt: TGTGCCAGCAGCCTTGGGGGCGGGTACGAGCAGTACTTC; CDR3aa: CASSLGGGYEQYF
abundance: once; d_gene: -; j_gene: TRBJ1-2; v_gene: TRBV6-5; CDR3nt: TGTGCCAGCAGTTACTCATGGCAGGGCCTAGACTATGGCTACACCTTC; CDR3aa: CASSYSWQGLDYGYTF
abundance: -; d_gene: -; j_gene: TRBJ2-5; v_gene: TRBV15; CDR3nt: TGTGCCACCAGCAGAGACAGGGGTCTCTTAGTTTCGAAGGAGACCCAGTACTTC; CDR3aa: CATSRDRGLLVSKETQYF
abundance: -; d_gene: TRBD1; j_gene: TRBJ2-7; v_gene: TRBV28; CDR3nt: TGTGCCAGCAGGGGGACAGGGGGCCTCCCTCAGTACTTC; CDR3aa: CASRGTGGLPQYF
abundance: -; d_gene: TRBD1; j_gene: TRBJ1-1; v_gene: TRBV27; CDR3nt: TGTGCCAGCATCGGACAGGGCATGAACACTGAAGCTTTCTTT; CDR3aa: CASIGQGMNTEAFF
abundance: -; d_gene: -; j_gene: TRBJ2-2; v_gene: TRBV7-9; CDR3nt: TGTGCCAGCACCCCCCATGGCGGGGAGAACACCGGGGAGCTGTTTTTT; CDR3aa: CASTPHGGENTGELFF
abundance: -; d_gene: TRBD1; j_gene: TRBJ2-7; v_gene: TRBV4-2; CDR3nt: TGTGCCAGCAGCCAAGATTTACAGGGGGCGGTGTACGAGCAGTACTTC; CDR3aa: CASSQDLQGAVYEQYF
abundance: -; d_gene: TRBD2; j_gene: TRBJ2-5; v_gene: TRBV6-1; CDR3nt: TGTGCCAGCAGTGGTGGACTAGCGGGGATCCAAGAGACCCAGTACTTC; CDR3aa: CASSGGLAGIQETQYF
abundance: -; d_gene: -; j_gene: TRBJ2-3; v_gene: TRBV28; CDR3nt: TGTGCCAGCAGTTCCGGGGAAGATACGCAGTATTTT; CDR3aa: CASSSGEDTQYF
abundance: -; d_gene: TRBD1; j_gene: TRBJ2-7; v_gene: TRBV4-1; CDR3nt: TGCGCCAGCAGCCAAGAGGACTGGGACAGCTCCTACGAGCAGTACTTC; CDR3aa: CASSQEDWDSSYEQYF
abundance: once; d_gene: -; j_gene: TRBJ2-5; v_gene: TRBV6-6; CDR3nt: TGTGCCAGCAGTTACTTGATGGGAGGGGGGGGAGAGACCCAGTACTTC; CDR3aa: CASSYLMGGGGETQYF
abundance: -; d_gene: TRBD2; j_gene: TRBJ2-7; v_gene: TRBV5-1; CDR3nt: TGCGCCAGCAGAACCAGGCCGGGACTAGCGGGACGGCCCCATATCTACGAGCAGTACTTC; CDR3aa: CASRTRPGLAGRPHIYEQYF
abundance: -; d_gene: TRBD2; j_gene: TRBJ2-3; v_gene: TRBV7-3; CDR3nt: TGTGCCAGCAGCCTCGGGATCTATAGCGGGGATACGCAGTATTTT; CDR3aa: CASSLGIYSGDTQYF
abundance: -; d_gene: -; j_gene: TRBJ2-2; v_gene: TRBV28; CDR3nt: TGTGCCAGCAGTCCATACAGGGAGGACACCGGGGAGCTGTTTTTT; CDR3aa: CASSPYREDTGELFF
abundance: -; d_gene: -; j_gene: TRBJ2-3; v_gene: TRBV6-4; CDR3nt: TGTGCCAGCAGTGAAGAGGGGGTGCCAACAGATACGCAGTATTTT; CDR3aa: CASSEEGVPTDTQYF
abundance: once; d_gene: -; j_gene: TRBJ2-3; v_gene: TRBV27; CDR3nt: TGTGCCAGCACCTCGGCGGCGGAGGGCACAGATACGCAGTATTTT; CDR3aa: CASTSAAEGTDTQYF
abundance: -; d_gene: TRBD1; j_gene: TRBJ1-1; v_gene: TRBV4-3; CDR3nt: TGCGCCAGCAGCCAAAACAGGGGGCCGAACACTGAAGCTTTCTTT; CDR3aa: CASSQNRGPNTEAFF
abundance: -; d_gene: -; j_gene: TRBJ1-6; v_gene: TRBV5-6; CDR3nt: TGTGCCAGCAGCTTAGGGAATTCACCCCTCCACTTT; CDR3aa: CASSLGNSPLHF
abundance: -; d_gene: -; j_gene: TRBJ2-5; v_gene: TRBV13; CDR3nt: TGTGCCAGCAGCTTAGGGGGCACACAAGAGACCCAGTACTTC; CDR3aa: CASSLGGTQETQYF
abundance: once; d_gene: -; j_gene: TRBJ2-3; v_gene: TRBV27; CDR3nt: TGTGCCAGCGGTGGAGGGCGCACAGATACGCAGTATTTT; CDR3aa: CASGGGRTDTQYF
abundance: -; d_gene: -; j_gene: TRBJ1-1; v_gene: TRBV10-1; CDR3nt: TGCGCCAGCAGCGAGGACATGAACACTGAAGCTTTCTTT; CDR3aa: CASSEDMNTEAFF
abundance: -; d_gene: TRBD2; j_gene: TRBJ2-7; v_gene: TRBV19; CDR3nt: TGTGCCAGTAGTATCCTAGCGGGAGGCCCTCCCTACGAGCAGTACTTC; CDR3aa: CASSILAGGPPYEQYF
abundance: -; d_gene: -; j_gene: TRBJ2-1; v_gene: TRBV5-1; CDR3nt: TGCGCCAGCAGCGACCCGGGCCCTGTATACAATGAGCAGTTCTTC; CDR3aa: CASSDPGPVYNEQFF
abundance: -; d_gene: -; j_gene: TRBJ1-1; v_gene: TRBV6-5; CDR3nt: TGTGCCAGCAGTTACTCTGCGGGGGAGGCTTTCTTT; CDR3aa: CASSYSAGEAFF
abundance: once; d_gene: -; j_gene: TRBJ1-4; v_gene: TRBV7-9; CDR3nt: TGTGCCAGCAGCTTAGAAATTGGGCAGGGGATTAATGAAAAACTGTTTTTT; CDR3aa: CASSLEIGQGINEKLFF
abundance: once; d_gene: -; j_gene: TRBJ1-6; v_gene: TRBV5-6; CDR3nt: TGTGCCAGCAGCTTGGCCGACGGTGTCTATAATTCACCCCTCCACTTT; CDR3aa: CASSLADGVYNSPLHF
abundance: -; d_gene: TRBD1; j_gene: TRBJ2-2; v_gene: TRBV6-5; CDR3nt: TGTGCCAGCAGTTACTCGGACAGGCCCACCGGGGAGCTGTTTTTT; CDR3aa: CASSYSDRPTGELFF
abundance: -; d_gene: -; j_gene: TRBJ1-4; v_gene: TRBV6-6; CDR3nt: TGTGCCAGCAGTTACATGGTCGAAAAACTGTTTTTT; CDR3aa: CASSYMVEKLFF